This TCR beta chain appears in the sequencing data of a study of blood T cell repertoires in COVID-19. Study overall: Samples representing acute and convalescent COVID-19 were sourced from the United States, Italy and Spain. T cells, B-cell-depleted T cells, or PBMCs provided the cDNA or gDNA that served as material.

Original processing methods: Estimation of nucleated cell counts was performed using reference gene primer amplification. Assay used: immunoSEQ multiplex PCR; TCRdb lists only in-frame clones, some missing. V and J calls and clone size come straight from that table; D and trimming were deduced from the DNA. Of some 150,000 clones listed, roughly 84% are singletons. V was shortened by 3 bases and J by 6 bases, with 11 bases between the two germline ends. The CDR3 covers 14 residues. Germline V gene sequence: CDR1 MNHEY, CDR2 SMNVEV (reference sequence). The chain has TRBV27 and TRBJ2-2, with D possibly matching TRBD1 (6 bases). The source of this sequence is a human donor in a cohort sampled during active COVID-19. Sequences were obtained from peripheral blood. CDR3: CASSFQGPAGELFF. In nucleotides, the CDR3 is TGTGCCAGCAGTTTTCAGGGGCCGGCCGGGGAGCTGTTTTTT.